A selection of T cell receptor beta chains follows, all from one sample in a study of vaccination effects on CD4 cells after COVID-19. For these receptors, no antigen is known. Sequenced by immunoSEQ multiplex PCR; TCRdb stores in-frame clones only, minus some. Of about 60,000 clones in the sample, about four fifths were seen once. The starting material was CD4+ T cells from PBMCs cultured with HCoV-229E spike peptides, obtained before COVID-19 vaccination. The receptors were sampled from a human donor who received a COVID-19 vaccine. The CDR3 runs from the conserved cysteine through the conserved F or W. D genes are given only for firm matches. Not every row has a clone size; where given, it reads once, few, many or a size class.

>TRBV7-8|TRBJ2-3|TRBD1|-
TGTGCCAGCAGCTTAGCAGGTGGACAGGGGGCAGGAGATACGCAGTATTTT
CASSLAGGQGAGDTQYF
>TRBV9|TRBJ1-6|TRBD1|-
TGTGCCAGCAGCCCTTCTGGGACAGGGGTGAGCTCACCCCTCCACTTT
CASSPSGTGVSSPLHF
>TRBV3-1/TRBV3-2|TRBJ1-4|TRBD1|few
TGTGCCAGCAGCCAATTGTCTGGGACAGGGAACGAAAAACTGTTTTTT
CASSQLSGTGNEKLFF
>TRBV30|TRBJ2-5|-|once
TGTGCCTGGAGTGTAACAGGGCTGCAAGAGACCCAGTACTTC
CAWSVTGLQETQYF
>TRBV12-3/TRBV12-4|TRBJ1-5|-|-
TGTGCCAGCACCAGGACTGGGCCCCAGCATTTT
CASTRTGPQHF
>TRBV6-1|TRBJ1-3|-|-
TGTGCCAGCAGTGAATCGTTTAAGAGCTCTGGAAACACCATATATTTT
CASSESFKSSGNTIYF
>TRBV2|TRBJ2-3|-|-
TGTGCCAGCAGTGAACTATGGGGTGCAGATACGCAGTATTTT
CASSELWGADTQYF
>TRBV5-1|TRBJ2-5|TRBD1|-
TGCGCCAGCAGATTCGGCGTACAGGGGACGGAGACCCAGTACTTC
CASRFGVQGTETQYF
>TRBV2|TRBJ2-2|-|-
TGTGCCAGCAGTACCGTGGGCCTGATCGGGGAGCTGTTTTTT
CASSTVGLIGELFF
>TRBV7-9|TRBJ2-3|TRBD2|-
TGTGCCAGCAGCCGGCTAGCGGGGGGCTCAGATACGCAGTATTTT
CASSRLAGGSDTQYF
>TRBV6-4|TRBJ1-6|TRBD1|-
TGTGCCAGCAGGGGGACAGGGGAATCACCCCTCCACTTT
CASRGTGESPLHF
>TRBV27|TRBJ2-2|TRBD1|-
TGTGCCAGCAGGGCCGGGACAGGCAACACCGGGGAGCTGTTTTTT
CASRAGTGNTGELFF
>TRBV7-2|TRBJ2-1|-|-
TGTGCCAGCAGCTTACTCCGGGGATCCCCTGAGCAGTTCTTC
CASSLLRGSPEQFF
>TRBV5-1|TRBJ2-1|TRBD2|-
TGCGCCAGCAGCCTCCCGGGACTAGCGGGGGGGGGATCCTACAATGAGCAGTTCTTC
CASSLPGLAGGGSYNEQFF
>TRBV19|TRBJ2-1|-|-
TGTGCCAGTAGCCTCGGACTAAGGGGAAAGGATGAGCAGTTCTTC
CASSLGLRGKDEQFF
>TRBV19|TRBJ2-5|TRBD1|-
TGTGCCAGTGCGACTACAAAGGGGGCCGGAGAGACCCAGTACTTC
CASATTKGAGETQYF
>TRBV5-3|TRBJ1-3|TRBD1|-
TGTGCCAGAAGCGTTGGCCGAGTCTCCGGACAGGGCAGAGACACCATATATTTT
CARSVGRVSGQGRDTIYF
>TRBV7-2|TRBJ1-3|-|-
TGTGCCAGCAGCTTAGTTGGCCAGGTGTCTGGAAACACCATATATTTT
CASSLVGQVSGNTIYF
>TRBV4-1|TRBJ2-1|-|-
TGCGCCAGCAGCCAAGTATATTCGAGACAGCCGTACAATGAGCAGTTCTTC
CASSQVYSRQPYNEQFF
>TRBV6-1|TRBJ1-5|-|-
TGTGCCAGCAGTGAAGGGTTTTATCAGCCCCAGCATTTT
CASSEGFYQPQHF
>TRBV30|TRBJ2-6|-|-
TGTGCCTGGAGTCCCCTAGGGAGTTCTGGGGCCAACGTCCTGACTTTC
CAWSPLGSSGANVLTF
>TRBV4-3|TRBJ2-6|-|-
TGCGCCAGCAGCCAAGATCGAGGGGGTGGGGCCAACGTCCTGACTTTC
CASSQDRGGGANVLTF
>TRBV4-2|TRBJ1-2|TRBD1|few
TGTGCCAGCAGCCCTATGCAAGGGGACAGGGTAAGCTATGGCTACACCTTC
CASSPMQGDRVSYGYTF
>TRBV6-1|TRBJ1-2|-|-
TGTGCCAGCAGTGAAGAAGGAAGCTATGGCTACACCTTC
CASSEEGSYGYTF
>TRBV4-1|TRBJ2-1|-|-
TGCGCCAGCAGCCAAGGTCAGGGGGGGCCCTACAATGAGCAGTTCTTC
CASSQGQGGPYNEQFF
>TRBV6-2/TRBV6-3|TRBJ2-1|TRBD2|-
TGTGCCAGCAGCACCGGGACTAGTCCGCATGAGCAGTTCTTC
CASSTGTSPHEQFF
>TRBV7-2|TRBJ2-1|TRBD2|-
TGTGCCAGCAGCCGCGTGGGCGGGGGCAATGAGCAGTTCTTC
CASSRVGGGNEQFF
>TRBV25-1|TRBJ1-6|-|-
TGTGCCAGCACCGGGACTGCCTCACCCCTCCACTTT
CASTGTASPLHF
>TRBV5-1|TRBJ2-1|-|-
TGCGCCAGCAGCTCCCAGGGGGCGCGGGGGGCCTCCTACAATGAGCAGTTCTTC
CASSSQGARGASYNEQFF
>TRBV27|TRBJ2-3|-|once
TGTGCCAGCAGTTTACGACCATTAAGCACAGATACGCAGTATTTT
CASSLRPLSTDTQYF
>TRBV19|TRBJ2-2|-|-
TGTGCCAGTAGCCGCAAGCGGCAGGGGAACACCGGGGAGCTGTTTTTT
CASSRKRQGNTGELFF
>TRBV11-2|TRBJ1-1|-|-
TGTGCCAGCAGCCCAACAGGGACGAACACTGAAGCTTTCTTT
CASSPTGTNTEAFF
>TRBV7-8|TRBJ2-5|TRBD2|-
TGTGCCAGCAGCTTGATGCCGACTAGCGGGGGAAAAGAGACCCAGTACTTC
CASSLMPTSGGKETQYF